Listed here are 9 T cell receptor beta chains from one sample, sequenced in a study of early T cells in non-severe SARS-CoV-2 infection. MiXCR, run by TCRdb on the 5' RACE reads, gives a single entry per CDR3 protein. Of 50,000 to 60,000 distinct CDR3 sequences in the sample, around 6.6% were seen once. This sample comprised whole blood, obtained at baseline. The receptors were gathered from an adult who was a healthcare worker with PCR-confirmed SARS-CoV-2 infection or an uninfected control (not recorded which).

This clonotype was recorded at least ten times. The chain has TRBV5-6 and TRBJ1-2; 8 positions match TRBD1. V was clipped by 4 bases and J by 2 bases; unmatched bases: 10. Germline values: CDR1 SGHDT, CDR2 YYEEEE. The CDR3 totals 16 residues. CDR3 sequence (DNA): TGTGCCAGCAGCCCACTAGACAGGGGCGTCAACTATGGCTACACCTTC. Its protein product is CASSPLDRGVNYGYTF.

This clonotype was found a few times. The chain combines TRBV11-2 with TRBJ2-4; 9 nucleotides agree with TRBD1. The CDR3 has 15 amino acids. V trimming: 1 base; J trimming: 5 bases; junction bases outside the gene matches: 3. The germline gives CDR1 SGHAT, CDR2 FQNNGV. CDR3 DNA: TGTGCCAGCAGCTTAGTCTGGGACAGGGAAAACATTCAGTACTTC. Its translation is CASSLVWDRENIQYF.

The CDR3 DNA reads TGTGCCAGCAGTGCAGAGACCACAGATACGCAGTATTTT. It yields the protein CASSAETTDTQYF. This sequence joins TRBV12-3 or TRBV12-4 and TRBJ2-3; D is undetermined. V dropped 5 bases and J dropped 2 bases, with 8 bases sitting between them. The CDR3 has 13 amino acids.

The gene calls are TRBV4-3 and TRBJ1-2; D ambiguous. Germline V gives CDR1 LGHNA, CDR2 YSLEER. The length of the CDR3 is 15 residues. V was trimmed by 1 base and J by 5 bases, leaving 14 bases between them. In nucleotides, the CDR3 is TGCGCCAGCAGCCAAGTTTTCGGCAGAGCTTATGGCTACACCTTC. This codes for CASSQVFGRAYGYTF.

In its sample, this clonotype was seen many times. This chain joins TRBV10-2 and TRBJ1-2; D gene unclear. Germline V gives CDR1 WSHSY, CDR2 SAAADI. The CDR3 consists of 11 residues. Between the trimmed V and J ends, which lost 3 bases and 8 bases, there was a span of 7 bases. CDR3 nucleotides: TGCGCCAGCAGTGAAGGGTTAGGCTACACCTTC. It encodes CASSEGLGYTF.

In this sample, this clonotype turned up a few times. The chain employs TRBV20-1 and TRBJ2-3, with D hard to call. V lost 3 bases, J lost 1 base, and 8 bases lay in between. CDR3 length: 13 residues. Germline V gene lookup returns CDR1 DFQATT and CDR2 SNEGSKA (reference sequence). The CDR3 sequence is CSASLDGTDTQYF. CDR3 nucleotide sequence: TGCAGTGCTAGCCTGGACGGCACAGATACGCAGTATTTT.

The V call is TRBV18, the J call TRBJ1-2; unclear D gene. Trimming removed 2 bases at V and 4 bases at J, with 17 bases between. CDR3 size: 16 residues. Germline loops: CDR1 KGHSH, CDR2 LQKENI. This chain's CDR3 is CASSPLTALESYGYTF. CDR3 DNA: TGTGCCAGCTCACCATTGACGGCTCTGGAGTCCTATGGCTACACCTTC.

This clonotype occurred a few times. The chain has TRBV6-5 and TRBJ2-7; the D gene is possibly TRBD1 (5 bases). The CDR3 has 14 residues. The germline CDR1 and CDR2 sequences are MNHEY and SVGAGI. The V end lost 4 bases, the J end lost 0 bases, and 10 bases lay between the germline ends. CDR3 coding DNA: TGTGCCAGCAGTTTGCAGGGTAACTCCTACGAGCAGTACTTC. The encoded protein is CASSLQGNSYEQYF.

This clonotype was picked up a small number of times. The CDR3: CASSLVAGNYGYTF. DNA for the CDR3: TGTGCCAGCAGCTTAGTCGCAGGGAACTATGGCTACACCTTC. The J gene is TRBJ1-2, the V gene TRBV7-2; TRBD1 is a possible D gene (5 bases). The V gene's germline CDR1 is SGHTA and CDR2 FQGNSA. The CDR3 contains 14 residues. Trimming took 1 base from V and 2 from J, leaving 8 bases between them.